This T cell receptor (beta chain) derives from a study of blood T cell repertoires in COVID-19. The sample holds a few counts of this clone. The germline V gene has CDR1 GTSNPN and CDR2 SVGIG (reference sequence). V shed 5 bases, J shed 0 bases, and the junction held 7 bases outside the gene matches. This CDR3 comprises 16 residues. Measured with immunoSEQ multiplex PCR; TCRdb has only the in-frame clones, and not every one. The data contain over 150,000 clones, around 85% of them singletons. What was sequenced was peripheral blood. The sequence was collected from a man aged 50-60 years with active or convalescent COVID-19. The chain uses TRBV30 and TRBJ2-6, with 7 bases matching TRBD1. CDR3 bases: TGTGCCTGGGAACAGGGGCCAAGCTCTGGGGCCAACGTCCTGACTTTC. Amino acids: CAWEQGPSSGANVLTF.